The 6 T cell receptor beta chains in this list originate from one sample, sequenced in a study of blood T cell repertoires in COVID-19. Profiled with immunoSEQ multiplex PCR; TCRdb holds only in-frame clones, not every one. The data hold about 150,000 clones, with roughly 89% observed a single time. Sequencing was performed on peripheral blood. The receptors here all came from a man in his forties or fifties with acute or convalescent COVID-19.

V gene TRBV9 combines with J gene TRBJ2-3; tentatively, D is TRBD1 (5 bases). Trimming took 3 bases from V and 6 from J, leaving 20 bases between them. The CDR3 has 16 amino acids. CDR1 is SGDLS, CDR2 YYNGEE, per germline. CDR3 in amino acids: CASSAPRLQGPDTQYF. The CDR3 DNA reads as TGTGCCAGCAGCGCCCCACGCTTGCAGGGTCCGGATACGCAGTATTTT.

The chain combines TRBV10-1 with TRBJ2-2, with TRBD1 matching 7 bases. V gave up 4 bases and J gave up 1 base; unmatched junction bases: 0. Germline loops: CDR1 WNHNN, CDR2 SYGVQD (reference sequence). There are 14 residues in the CDR3. The CDR3 protein is CASSGTGNTGELFF. The CDR3 DNA sequence: TGCGCCAGCAGTGGGACAGGGAACACCGGGGAGCTGTTTTTT.

This chain joins TRBV4-3 and TRBJ1-4; D is perhaps TRBD1 (6 bases). This CDR3 is built from 15 residues. V lost 5 bases and J 7 bases, leaving 17 bases between the germline ends. Germline loops: CDR1 LGHNA, CDR2 YSLEER. The CDR3 nucleotides read TGCGCCAGCAGCGTTCAAGGGAGGGGGGGTGAAAAACTGTTTTTT. Amino acids: CASSVQGRGGEKLFF.

This clone was observed a few times. J is TRBJ1-2 and V is TRBV10-3; the match to TRBD1 covers 8 bases. The CDR3 totals 14 residues. The ends lost 3 bases at V and 14 bases at J; junction bases unmatched: 14. Germline V gene data show CDR1 as ENHRY and CDR2 as SYGVKD. The CDR3 DNA is TGTGCCATCAGTGACGGACAGGGATCCTCAGGCGGGACCTTC. The encoded protein is CAISDGQGSSGGTF.

The chain employs TRBV5-1 and TRBJ2-3; maybe TRBD2 (6 bases). Germline V gene data show CDR1 as SGHRS and CDR2 as YFSETQ. Trimming stripped 0 bases from V and 4 bases from J, with 12 bases between. The CDR3 spans 15 residues. CDR3 in amino acids: CASSLARPGADTQYF. CDR3 sequence (DNA): TGCGCCAGCAGCTTGGCCAGGCCGGGGGCAGATACGCAGTATTTT. Full variable domain (outside the CDR3, taken from reference TRBV5-1 and TRBJ2-3): KAGVTQTPRYLIKTRGQQVTLSCSPISGHRSVSWYQQTPGQGLQFLFEYFSETQRNKGNFPGRFSGRQFSNSRSEMNVSTLELGDSALYLCASSLARPGADTQYFGPGTRLTVL.

The chain uses TRBV29-1 and TRBJ2-3; tentatively, D is TRBD1 (6 bases). The germline V gene encodes CDR1 SQVTM and CDR2 ANQGSEA. The CDR3 runs 13 residues. Trimming stripped 4 bases from V and 4 bases from J, with 12 bases between. The CDR3 DNA reads TGCAGCGTTGTACAGGGTCTATCAGATACGCAGTATTTT. The encoded protein is CSVVQGLSDTQYF.